The TCR beta chain described here comes from a study of PD-1 blockade in mismatch repair-deficient tumors (dated by TCRdb to about 2017). Regarding the research as a whole: The trial enrolled 86 consecutive patients with some twelve mismatch repair-deficient cancer types between 2013 and September 2016, all previously treated and progressing. Tumor-associated T cell clones in the peripheral blood of patients responding to PD-1 blockade were tracked using deep sequencing of TCR CDR3 regions.

Remarks on this clone: There is no known antigen for this receptor. The record has no base qualities; no much larger clone is one base away.

For each enrolled patient, mismatch repair deficiency was established using either polymerase chain reaction or immunohistochemistry. TCR sequencing was performed for a few patients who responded to pembrolizumab therapy. Pembrolizumab PD-1 blockade was prospectively tested in advanced mismatch repair-deficient cancers, regardless of tissue of origin, in the phase II trial. Serial peripheral blood T cell samples were collected before and at multiple times after starting PD-1 blockade. Blood sampling times were expressed in weeks after the first pembrolizumab dose. At the junction V is shortened by 4 bases and J by 2 bases, with 10 bases in between. From the germline V gene, CDR1 is SGHRS and CDR2 is YFSETQ. The cysteine opens and the phenylalanine closes a CDR3 of 14 amino acids. Only the CDR3 DNA is retained, 42 bases long and in frame from the first base. General findings and caveats noted by the study authors: Tumor-resident clones, often undetectable in blood before treatment, expanded rapidly after pembrolizumab and then contracted, generally before radiologic responses.

Receptor amplification or capture employed the immunoSEQ multiplex PCR assay. As stored in TCRdb, this immuneACCESS dataset retains in-frame rearrangements with V and J assigned. A fraction of the clones does not appear; measured against another copy, unresolved V genes explain less than half of the discrepancy, and the remainder lacks a known reason. This sample is represented by some 51,000 clones; more than 65% of them were singletons. More than 8% of the sample is taken by the ten largest. The chain links TRBV5-1 with TRBJ2-1; the D gene is perhaps TRBD1, on 5 matching bases. The material sequenced was peripheral blood, taken more than 19 weeks after starting pembrolizumab. This clonotype was obtained from an adult with mismatch repair-deficient cancer. The DNA sequence is given as TGCGCCAGCAGCCCAGGGCAAACCTACAATGAGCAGTTCTTC. Translated, this is CASSPGQTYNEQFF.